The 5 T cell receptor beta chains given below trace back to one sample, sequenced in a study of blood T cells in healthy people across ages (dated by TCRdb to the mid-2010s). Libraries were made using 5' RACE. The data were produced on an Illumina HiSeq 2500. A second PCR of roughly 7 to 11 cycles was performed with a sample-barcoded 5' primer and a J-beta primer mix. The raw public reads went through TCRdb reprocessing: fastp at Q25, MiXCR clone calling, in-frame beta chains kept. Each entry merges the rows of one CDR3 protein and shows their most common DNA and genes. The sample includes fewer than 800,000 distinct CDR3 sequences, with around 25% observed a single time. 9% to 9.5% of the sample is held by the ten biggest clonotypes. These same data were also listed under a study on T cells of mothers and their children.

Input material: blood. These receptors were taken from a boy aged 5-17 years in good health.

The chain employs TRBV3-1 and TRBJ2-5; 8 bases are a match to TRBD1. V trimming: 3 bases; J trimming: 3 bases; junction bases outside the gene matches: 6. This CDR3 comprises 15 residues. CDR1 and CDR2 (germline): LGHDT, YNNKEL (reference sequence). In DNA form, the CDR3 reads TGTGCCAGCAGCCATACACAGGACAGGGAAGAGACCCAGTACTTC. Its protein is CASSHTQDREETQYF.

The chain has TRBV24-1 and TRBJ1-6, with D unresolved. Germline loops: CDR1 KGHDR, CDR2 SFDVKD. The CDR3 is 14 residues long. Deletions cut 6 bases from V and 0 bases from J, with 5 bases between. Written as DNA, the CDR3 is TGTGCCACCAGTTCGGGCTCCTATAATTCACCCCTCCACTTT. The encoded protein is CATSSGSYNSPLHF.

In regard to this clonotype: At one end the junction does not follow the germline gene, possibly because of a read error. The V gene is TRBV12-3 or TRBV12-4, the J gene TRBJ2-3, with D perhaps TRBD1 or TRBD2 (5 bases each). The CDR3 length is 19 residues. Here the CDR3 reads CASSLLLIAGTASTDTQYF. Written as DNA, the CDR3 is TGTGCCAGCAGTCTGCTCTTAATTGCCGGGACGGCCAGCACTGATACGCAGTATTTT.

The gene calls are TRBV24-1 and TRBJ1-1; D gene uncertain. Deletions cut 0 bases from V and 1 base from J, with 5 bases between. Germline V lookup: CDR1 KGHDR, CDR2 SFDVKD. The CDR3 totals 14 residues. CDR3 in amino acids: CATSDLLRNTEAFF. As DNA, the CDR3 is TGTGCCACCAGTGATTTGCTCAGGAACACTGAAGCTTTCTTT.

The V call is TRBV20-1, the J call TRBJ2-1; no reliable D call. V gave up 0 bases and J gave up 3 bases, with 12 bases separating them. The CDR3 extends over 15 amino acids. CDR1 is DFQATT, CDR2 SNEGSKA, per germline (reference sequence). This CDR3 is CSAREVGTLYNEQFF. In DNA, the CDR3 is TGCAGTGCTAGAGAAGTAGGTACACTCTACAATGAGCAGTTCTTC.